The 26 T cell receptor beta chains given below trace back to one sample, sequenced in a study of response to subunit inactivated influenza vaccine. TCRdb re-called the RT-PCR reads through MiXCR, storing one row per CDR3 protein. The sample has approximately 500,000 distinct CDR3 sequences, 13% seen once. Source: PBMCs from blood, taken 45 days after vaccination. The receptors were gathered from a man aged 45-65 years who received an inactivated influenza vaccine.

The CDR3 loop reads CASSQLRTAPKGNEQFF. DNA of the CDR3: TGTGCCAGCAGCCAATTGAGGACAGCCCCAAAGGGCAATGAGCAGTTCTTC. V usage is TRBV3-1 and J usage is TRBJ2-1, with D possibly TRBD1 on 6 matching bases. Germline V gene data show CDR1 as LGHDT and CDR2 as YNNKEL (reference sequence). The germline V and J ends were trimmed by 2 bases and 6 bases, with 20 bases remaining between them. The CDR3 has 17 amino acids.

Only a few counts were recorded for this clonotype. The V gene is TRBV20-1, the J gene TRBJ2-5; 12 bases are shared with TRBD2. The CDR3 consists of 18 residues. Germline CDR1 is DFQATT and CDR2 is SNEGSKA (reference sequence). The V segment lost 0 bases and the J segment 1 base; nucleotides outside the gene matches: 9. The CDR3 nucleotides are TGCAGTGCTAGAGATCTGCTAGCGGGGGGGTGGTCCCAAGAGACCCAGTACTTC. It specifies CSARDLLAGGWSQETQYF.

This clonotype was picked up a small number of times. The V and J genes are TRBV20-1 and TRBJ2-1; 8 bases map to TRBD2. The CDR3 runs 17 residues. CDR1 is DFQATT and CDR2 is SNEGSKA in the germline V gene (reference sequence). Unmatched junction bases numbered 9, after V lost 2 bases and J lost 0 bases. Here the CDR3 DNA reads TGCAGTGCTAGAAGAACTAGCGGATCTAGCTCCTACAATGAGCAGTTCTTC. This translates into CSARRTSGSSSYNEQFF.

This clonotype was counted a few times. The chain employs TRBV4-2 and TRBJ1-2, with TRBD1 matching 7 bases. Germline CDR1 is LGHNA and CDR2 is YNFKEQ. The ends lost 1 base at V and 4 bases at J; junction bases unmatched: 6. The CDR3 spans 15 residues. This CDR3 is CASSQGQGLAYGYTF. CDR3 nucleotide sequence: TGTGCCAGCAGCCAAGGACAGGGTTTGGCCTATGGCTACACCTTC.

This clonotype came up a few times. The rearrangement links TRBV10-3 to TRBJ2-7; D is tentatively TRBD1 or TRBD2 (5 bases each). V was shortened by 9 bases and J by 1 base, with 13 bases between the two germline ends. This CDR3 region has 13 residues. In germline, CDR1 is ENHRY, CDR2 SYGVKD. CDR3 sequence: CAITPGGSYEQYF. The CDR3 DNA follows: TGTGCCATTACCCCTGGGGGATCCTACGAGCAGTACTTC.

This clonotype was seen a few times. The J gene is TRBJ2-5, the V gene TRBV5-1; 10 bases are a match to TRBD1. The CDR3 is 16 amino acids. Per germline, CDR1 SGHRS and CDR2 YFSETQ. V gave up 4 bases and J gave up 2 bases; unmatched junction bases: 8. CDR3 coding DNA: TGCGCCAGCAGCCAAATGGGACAGGGGCGACAAGAGACCCAGTACTTC. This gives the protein CASSQMGQGRQETQYF.

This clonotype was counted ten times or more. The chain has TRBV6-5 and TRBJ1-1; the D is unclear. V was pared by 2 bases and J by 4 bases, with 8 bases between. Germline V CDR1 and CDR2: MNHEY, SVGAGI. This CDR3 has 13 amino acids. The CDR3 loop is CASSYDPGTEAFF. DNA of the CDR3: TGTGCCAGCAGTTACGACCCGGGCACTGAAGCTTTCTTT.

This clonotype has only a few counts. Here the CDR3 DNA reads TGTGCCAGCAGCGCCGACCGGGAGACTGAGCAGTTCTTC. It specifies CASSADRETEQFF. The V call is TRBV11-2, the J call TRBJ2-1; the D gene is possibly TRBD2 (6 bases). Germline V gene data show CDR1 as SGHAT and CDR2 as FQNNGV. CDR3 length equals 13 residues. Trimming shortened V by 5 bases and J by 9 bases, and 14 bases separated the two germline ends.

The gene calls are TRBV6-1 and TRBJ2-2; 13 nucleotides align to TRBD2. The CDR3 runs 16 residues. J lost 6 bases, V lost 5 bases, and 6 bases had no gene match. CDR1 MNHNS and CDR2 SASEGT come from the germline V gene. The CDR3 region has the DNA TGTGCCAGCAGTCGTGGACTAGCGGGAGTCTCCGGGGAGCTGTTTTTT. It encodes CASSRGLAGVSGELFF.

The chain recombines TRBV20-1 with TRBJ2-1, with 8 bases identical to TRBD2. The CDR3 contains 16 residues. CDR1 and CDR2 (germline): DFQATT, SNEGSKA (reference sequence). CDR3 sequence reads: CCARRREAGSYNEQFF. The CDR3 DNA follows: TGCTGCGCTAGAAGGCGGGAGGCCGGCTCCTACAATGAGCAGTTCTTC.

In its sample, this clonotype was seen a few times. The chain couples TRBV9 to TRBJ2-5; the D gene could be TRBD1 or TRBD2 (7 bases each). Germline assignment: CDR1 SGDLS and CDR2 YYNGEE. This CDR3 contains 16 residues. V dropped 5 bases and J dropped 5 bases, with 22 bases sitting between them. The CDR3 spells CASRPGTDLGGETQYF. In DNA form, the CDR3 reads TGTGCCAGCAGGCCAGGGACAGATCTCGGGGGGGAGACCCAGTACTTC.

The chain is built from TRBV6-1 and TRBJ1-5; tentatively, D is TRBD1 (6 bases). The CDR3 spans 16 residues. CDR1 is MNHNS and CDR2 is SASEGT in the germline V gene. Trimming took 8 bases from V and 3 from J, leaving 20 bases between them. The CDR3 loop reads CASARGGTPLNQPQHF. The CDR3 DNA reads TGTGCCAGCGCCAGGGGTGGGACACCTCTCAATCAGCCCCAGCATTTT.

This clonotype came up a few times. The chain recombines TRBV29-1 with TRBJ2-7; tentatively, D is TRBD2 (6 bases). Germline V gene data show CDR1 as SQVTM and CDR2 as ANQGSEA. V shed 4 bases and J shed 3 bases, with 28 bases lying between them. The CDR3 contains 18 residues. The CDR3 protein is CSVGRVRVERGIFYEQYF. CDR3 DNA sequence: TGCAGCGTTGGGAGGGTTAGGGTAGAACGGGGGATCTTCTACGAGCAGTACTTC.

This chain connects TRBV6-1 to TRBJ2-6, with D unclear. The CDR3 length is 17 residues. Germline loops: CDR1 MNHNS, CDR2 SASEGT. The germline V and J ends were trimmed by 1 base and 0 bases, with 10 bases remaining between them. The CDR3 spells CASSEGVWSSGANVLTF. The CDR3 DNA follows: TGTGCCAGCAGTGAAGGGGTGTGGAGCTCTGGGGCCAACGTCCTGACTTTC.

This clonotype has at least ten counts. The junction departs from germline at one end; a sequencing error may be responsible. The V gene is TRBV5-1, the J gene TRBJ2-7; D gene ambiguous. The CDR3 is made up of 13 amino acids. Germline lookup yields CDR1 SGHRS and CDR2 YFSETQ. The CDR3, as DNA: TGTGCCAGCAGTTTAACGGGCTCCTACGAGCAGTACTTC. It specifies CASSLTGSYEQYF. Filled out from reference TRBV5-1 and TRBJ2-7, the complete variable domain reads KAGVTQTPRYLIKTRGQQVTLSCSPISGHRSVSWYQQTPGQGLQFLFEYFSETQRNKGNFPGRFSGRQFSNSRSEMNVSTLELGDSALYLCASSLTGSYEQYFGPGTRLTVT.

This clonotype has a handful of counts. CDR3 DNA: TGTGCCAGCAGCGCACTCAGCTCTGGAAACACCATATATTTT. It encodes CASSALSSGNTIYF. This chain connects TRBV12-3 or TRBV12-4 to TRBJ1-3; no reliable D call. The CDR3 is 14 residues long. Trimming left V 6 bases short and J 0 bases short, with 9 bases between.

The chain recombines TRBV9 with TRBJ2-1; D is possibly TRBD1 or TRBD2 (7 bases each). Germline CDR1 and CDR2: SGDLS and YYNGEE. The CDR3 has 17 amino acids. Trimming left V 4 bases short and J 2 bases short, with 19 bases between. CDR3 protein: CASSSRRAGGAYNEQFF. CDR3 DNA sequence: TGTGCCAGCAGCTCTCGTAGGGCAGGGGGGGCCTACAATGAGCAGTTCTTC.

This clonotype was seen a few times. The CDR3 here is CSARTTSGTKTQYF. For the CDR3, the DNA is TGCAGTGCTAGAACCACTAGCGGGACAAAGACCCAGTACTTC. The chain couples TRBV20-1 to TRBJ2-5, with 10 bases fitting TRBD2. CDR1 is DFQATT, CDR2 SNEGSKA, per germline (reference sequence). The V segment lost 2 bases and the J segment 6 bases; nucleotides outside the gene matches: 6. The CDR3 has 14 residues.

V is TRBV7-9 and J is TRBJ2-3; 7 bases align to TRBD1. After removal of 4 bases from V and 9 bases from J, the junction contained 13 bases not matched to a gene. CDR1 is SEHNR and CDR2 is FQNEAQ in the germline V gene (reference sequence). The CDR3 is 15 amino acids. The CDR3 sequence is CASSSLPRGQFTQYF. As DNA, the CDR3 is TGTGCCAGCAGCTCCCTTCCAAGGGGACAGTTCACGCAGTATTTT.

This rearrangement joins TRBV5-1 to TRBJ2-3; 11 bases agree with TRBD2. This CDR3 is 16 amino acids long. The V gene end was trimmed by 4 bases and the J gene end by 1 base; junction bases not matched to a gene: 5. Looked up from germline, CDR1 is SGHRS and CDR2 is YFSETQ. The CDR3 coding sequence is TGCGCCAGCAGCACCGGGACTAGCGGCGGCACAGATACGCAGTATTTT. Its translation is CASSTGTSGGTDTQYF.

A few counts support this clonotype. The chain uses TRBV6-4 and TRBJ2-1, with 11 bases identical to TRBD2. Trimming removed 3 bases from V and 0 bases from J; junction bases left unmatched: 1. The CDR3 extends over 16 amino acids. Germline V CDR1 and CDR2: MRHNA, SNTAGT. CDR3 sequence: CASSETSGSSYNEQFF. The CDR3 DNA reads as TGTGCCAGCAGTGAAACTAGCGGGAGCTCCTACAATGAGCAGTTCTTC.

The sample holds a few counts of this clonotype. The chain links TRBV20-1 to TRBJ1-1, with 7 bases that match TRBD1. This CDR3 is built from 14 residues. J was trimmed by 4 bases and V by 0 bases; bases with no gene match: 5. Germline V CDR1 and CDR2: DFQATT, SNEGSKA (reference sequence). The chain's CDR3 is CSARDQGGTTEAFF. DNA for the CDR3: TGCAGTGCTAGAGATCAGGGGGGGACCACTGAAGCTTTCTTT.

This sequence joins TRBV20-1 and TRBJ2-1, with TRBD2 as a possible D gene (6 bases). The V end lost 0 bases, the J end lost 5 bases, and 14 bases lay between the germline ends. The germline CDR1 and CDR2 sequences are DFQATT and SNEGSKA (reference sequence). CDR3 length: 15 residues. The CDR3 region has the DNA TGCAGTGCTAGAGAGTTCGGGCGGGACCACAATGAGCAGTTCTTC. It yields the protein CSAREFGRDHNEQFF.

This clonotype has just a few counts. The CDR3 nucleotides read TGTGCCAGCAGCTTAAAACAGGGCGTTGAGCAGTTCTTC. Amino acid sequence: CASSLKQGVEQFF. The rearrangement joins TRBV7-3 to TRBJ2-1, with TRBD1 as a possible D gene (6 bases). Per the germline V gene, CDR1 is SGHTA and CDR2 is FQGTGA. The ends were cut back, 1 base at V and 9 bases at J, with 10 bases in the middle. The CDR3 is 13 amino acids. Combining the CDR3 with reference TRBV7-3 and TRBJ2-1 gives the whole variable domain GAGVSQTPSNKVTEKGKYVELRCDPISGHTALYWYRQSLGQGPEFLIYFQGTGAADDSGLPNDRFFAVRPEGSVSTLKIQRTERGDSAVYLCASSLKQGVEQFFGPGTRLTVL.

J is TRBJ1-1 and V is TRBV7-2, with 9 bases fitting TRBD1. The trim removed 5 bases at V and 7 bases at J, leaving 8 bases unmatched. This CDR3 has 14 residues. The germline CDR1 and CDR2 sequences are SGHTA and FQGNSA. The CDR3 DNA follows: TGTGCCAGCAGCGCCCGGACAGGGGACATTGAAGCTTTCTTT. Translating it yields CASSARTGDIEAFF. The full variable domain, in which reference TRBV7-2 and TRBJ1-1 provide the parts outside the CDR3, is GAGVSQSPSNKVTEKGKDVELRCDPISGHTALYWYRQSLGQGLEFLIYFQGNSAPDKSGLPSDRFSAERTGGSVSTLTIQRTQQEDSAVYLCASSARTGDIEAFFGQGTRLTVV.

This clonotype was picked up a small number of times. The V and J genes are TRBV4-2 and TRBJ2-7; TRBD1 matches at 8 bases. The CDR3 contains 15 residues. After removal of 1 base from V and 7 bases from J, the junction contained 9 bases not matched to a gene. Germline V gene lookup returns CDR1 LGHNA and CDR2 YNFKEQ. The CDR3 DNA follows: TGTGCCAGCAGCCAAGTTAGGACAGGGCCTAGGGAGCAGTACTTC. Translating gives CASSQVRTGPREQYF.